The entry that follows covers one T cell receptor (beta chain) sequence. Assay: immunoSEQ multiplex PCR; the TCRdb copy retains only in-frame clones and omits some. In the table there are 200,000 to 250,000 clones, about 87% of which are singletons. This sample is part of a study of blood T cell repertoires in COVID-19. V trimming: 2 bases; J trimming: 5 bases; junction bases outside the gene matches: 5. Germline V gives CDR1 LGHNA, CDR2 YSLEER. This CDR3 is built from 14 residues. The specimen was PBMCs or T cells enriched from blood (not recorded which). The clonotype was recovered from a woman aged 25 to 39 who had recovered from COVID-19. The chain employs TRBV4-3 and TRBJ2-7, with 8 bases matching TRBD2. The CDR3 here is CASSQRGGIDEQYF. The CDR3 DNA follows: TGCGCCAGCAGCCAACGCGGGGGGATCGACGAGCAGTACTTC.